Listed here are 7 T cell receptor beta chains from one sample, sequenced in a study of T cell changes during pregnancy in multiple sclerosis. Measured with immunoSEQ multiplex PCR; TCRdb has only the in-frame clones, and not every one. The data show roughly 90,000 clones, with around 93% seen just once and around 1.8% held by the top ten. Sequencing was performed on peripheral blood, taken in the first trimester of pregnancy. These receptors came from a female donor in good health, enrolled as a control in a pregnancy study.

The chain carries TRBV28 and TRBJ1-1; 7 bases align to TRBD1. This CDR3 is built from 15 residues. V dropped 7 bases and J dropped 3; count of bases not matched to a gene: 11. The germline V gene has CDR1 MDHEN and CDR2 SYDVKM. CDR3 nucleotides: TGTGCCAGCAAGAGACAGGGAGAGGGGGACACTGAAGCTTTCTTT. Translated, it gives CASKRQGEGDTEAFF.

The gene calls are TRBV28 and TRBJ1-2; 12 bases agree with TRBD1. The germline V gene encodes CDR1 MDHEN and CDR2 SYDVKM. CDR3 length: 15 amino acids. J was trimmed by 8 bases and V by 0 bases; bases with no gene match: 4. The CDR3 loop is CASSLWGQGAGGYTF. CDR3 sequence (DNA): TGTGCCAGCAGTTTATGGGGACAGGGGGCGGGAGGCTACACCTTC.

This clone was seen just once. A read error may account for a junction end that differs from germline. The chain recombines TRBV28 with TRBJ1-5; D gene ambiguous. The CDR3 extends over 11 amino acids. From germline, CDR1 is MDHEN and CDR2 SYDVKM. The CDR3: CASRQPPGGYF. The CDR3 region has the DNA TGTGCCAGCAGACAACCACCGGGCGGGTATTTT.

This clone occurred once. The chain joins TRBV9 to TRBJ2-1, with D maybe TRBD2 (6 bases). Deletions cut 3 bases from V and 4 bases from J, with 14 bases between. Looked up from germline, CDR1 is SGDLS and CDR2 is YYNGEE. This CDR3 has 15 amino acids. The CDR3 nucleotides read TGTGCCAGCAGCGGGATCGGGGGTCAATACAATGAGCAGTTCTTC. Encoded protein: CASSGIGGQYNEQFF.

This clone was seen just once. One end of the junction varies from germline; a read error may be responsible. The V call is TRBV28, the J call TRBJ2-7; tentative D call: TRBD1 (5 bases). The length of the CDR3 is 11 residues. CDR1 MDHEN and CDR2 SYDVKM come from the germline V gene. CDR3 in amino acids: CASSLDGRVQF. The DNA of the CDR3 is TGTGCCAGCAGTTTAGACGGCAGGGTCCAGTTC.

CDR3 DNA: TGCGCCAGCAGCCAAGAACTGAGGGATAACAATGAGCAGTTCTTC. It encodes CASSQELRDNNEQFF. This sequence joins TRBV4-3 and TRBJ2-1; D is possibly TRBD2 (5 bases). V was trimmed by 0 bases and J by 5 bases, leaving 11 bases between them. The CDR3 consists of 15 residues. The germline V gene has CDR1 LGHNA and CDR2 YSLEER.

The gene calls are TRBV2 and TRBJ1-4; D gene unclear. Germline lookup yields CDR1 SNHLY and CDR2 FYNNEI. Trimming stripped 3 bases from V and 8 bases from J, with 10 bases between. CDR3 length equals 13 residues. The CDR3 DNA is TGTGCCAGCAGTGAGAGACCGACAGAAAAACTGTTTTTT. Its protein product is CASSERPTEKLFF.